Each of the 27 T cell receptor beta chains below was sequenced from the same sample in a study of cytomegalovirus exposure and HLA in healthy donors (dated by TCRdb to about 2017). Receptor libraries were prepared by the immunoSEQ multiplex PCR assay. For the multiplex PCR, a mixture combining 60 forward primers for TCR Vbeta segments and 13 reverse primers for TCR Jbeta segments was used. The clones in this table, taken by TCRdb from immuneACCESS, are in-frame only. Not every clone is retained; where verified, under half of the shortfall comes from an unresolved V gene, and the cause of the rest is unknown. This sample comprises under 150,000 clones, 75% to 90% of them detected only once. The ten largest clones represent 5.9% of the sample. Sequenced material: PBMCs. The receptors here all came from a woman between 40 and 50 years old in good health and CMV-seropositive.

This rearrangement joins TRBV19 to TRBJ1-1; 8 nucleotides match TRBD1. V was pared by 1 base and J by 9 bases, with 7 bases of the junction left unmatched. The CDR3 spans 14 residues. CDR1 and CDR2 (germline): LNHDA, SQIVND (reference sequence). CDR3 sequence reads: CASSIGQGADQAFF. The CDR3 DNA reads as TGTGCCAGTAGTATAGGGCAGGGGGCCGATCAAGCTTTCTTT.

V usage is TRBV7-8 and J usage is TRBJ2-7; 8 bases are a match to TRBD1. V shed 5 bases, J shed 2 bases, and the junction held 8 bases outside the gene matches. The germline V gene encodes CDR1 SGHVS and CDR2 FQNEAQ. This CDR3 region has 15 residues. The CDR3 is CASSTTGGPTYEQYF. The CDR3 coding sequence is TGTGCCAGCAGCACTACAGGGGGTCCAACCTACGAGCAGTACTTC.

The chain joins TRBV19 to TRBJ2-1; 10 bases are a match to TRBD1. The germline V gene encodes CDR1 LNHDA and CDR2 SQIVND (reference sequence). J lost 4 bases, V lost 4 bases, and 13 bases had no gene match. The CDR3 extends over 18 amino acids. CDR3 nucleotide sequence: TGTGCCAGTAGTAGCCGGGACAGGGGATCCCCCAGATACAATGAGCAGTTCTTC. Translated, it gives CASSSRDRGSPRYNEQFF. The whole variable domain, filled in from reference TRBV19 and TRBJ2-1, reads DGGITQSPKYLFRKEGQNVTLSCEQNLNHDAMYWYRQDPGQGLRLIYYSQIVNDFQKGDIAEGYSVSREKKESFPLTVTSAQKNPTAFYLCASSSRDRGSPRYNEQFFGPGTRLTVL.

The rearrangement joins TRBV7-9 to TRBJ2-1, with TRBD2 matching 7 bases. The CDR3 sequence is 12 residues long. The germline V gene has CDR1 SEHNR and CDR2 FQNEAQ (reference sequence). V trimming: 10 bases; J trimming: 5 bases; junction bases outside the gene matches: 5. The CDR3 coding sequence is TGTGCCAACGCGGGGGTTGACAATGAGCAGTTCTTC. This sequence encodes CANAGVDNEQFF.

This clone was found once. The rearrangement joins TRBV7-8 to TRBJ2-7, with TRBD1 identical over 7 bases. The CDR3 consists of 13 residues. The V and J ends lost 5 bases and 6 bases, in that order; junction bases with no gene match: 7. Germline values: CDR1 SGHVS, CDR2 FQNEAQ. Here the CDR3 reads CASSPDRDREQYF. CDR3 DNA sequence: TGTGCCAGCAGCCCCGACAGGGACCGCGAGCAGTACTTC.

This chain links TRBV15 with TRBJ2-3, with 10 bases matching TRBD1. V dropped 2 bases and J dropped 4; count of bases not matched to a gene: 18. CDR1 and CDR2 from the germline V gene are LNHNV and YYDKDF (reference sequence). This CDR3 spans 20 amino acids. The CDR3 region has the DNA TGTGCCACCAGCAGATCGACTACCCAGGGACAGGGGAGCCGCGCAGATACGCAGTATTTT. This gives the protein CATSRSTTQGQGSRADTQYF.

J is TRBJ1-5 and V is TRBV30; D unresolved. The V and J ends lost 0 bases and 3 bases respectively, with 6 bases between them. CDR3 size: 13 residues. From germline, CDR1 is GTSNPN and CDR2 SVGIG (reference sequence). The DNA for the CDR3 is TGTGCCTGGAGTGTACAGAACAATCAGCCCCAGCATTTT. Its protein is CAWSVQNNQPQHF.

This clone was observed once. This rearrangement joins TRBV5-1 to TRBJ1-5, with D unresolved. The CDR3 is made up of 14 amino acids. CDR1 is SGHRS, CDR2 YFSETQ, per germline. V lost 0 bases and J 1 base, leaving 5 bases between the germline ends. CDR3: CASSLAGSNQPQHF. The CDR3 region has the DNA TGCGCCAGCAGCTTGGCGGGGAGCAATCAGCCCCAGCATTTT. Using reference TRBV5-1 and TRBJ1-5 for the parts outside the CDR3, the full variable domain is KAGVTQTPRYLIKTRGQQVTLSCSPISGHRSVSWYQQTPGQGLQFLFEYFSETQRNKGNFPGRFSGRQFSNSRSEMNVSTLELGDSALYLCASSLAGSNQPQHFGDGTRLSIL.

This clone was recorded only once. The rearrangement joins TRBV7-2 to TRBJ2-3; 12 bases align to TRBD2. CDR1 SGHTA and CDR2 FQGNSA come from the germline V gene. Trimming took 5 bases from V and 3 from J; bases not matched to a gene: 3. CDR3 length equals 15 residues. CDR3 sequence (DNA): TGTGCCAGCAGCAACCTAGCGGGAGGGACAGATACGCAGTATTTT. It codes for CASSNLAGGTDTQYF.

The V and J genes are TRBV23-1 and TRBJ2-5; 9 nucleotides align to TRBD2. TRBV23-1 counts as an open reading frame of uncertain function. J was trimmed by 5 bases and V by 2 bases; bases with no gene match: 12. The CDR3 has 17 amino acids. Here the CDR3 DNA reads TGCGCCAGCAGTCAAAGTTCGGCGGGAGGGGATATCGAGACCCAGTACTTC. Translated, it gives CASSQSSAGGDIETQYF.

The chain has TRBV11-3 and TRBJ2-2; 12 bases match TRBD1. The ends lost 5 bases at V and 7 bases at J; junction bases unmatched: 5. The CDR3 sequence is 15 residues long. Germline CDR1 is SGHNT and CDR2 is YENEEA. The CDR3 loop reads CASSKGQGAHGELFF. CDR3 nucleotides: TGTGCCAGCAGCAAGGGACAGGGGGCGCACGGGGAGCTGTTTTTT.

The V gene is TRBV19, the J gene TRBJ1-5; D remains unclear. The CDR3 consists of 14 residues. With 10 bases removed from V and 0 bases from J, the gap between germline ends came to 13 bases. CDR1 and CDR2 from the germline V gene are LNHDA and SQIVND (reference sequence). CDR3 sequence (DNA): TGTGCCACGCGGACTGTAGGTAGCAATCAGCCCCAGCATTTT. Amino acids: CATRTVGSNQPQHF.

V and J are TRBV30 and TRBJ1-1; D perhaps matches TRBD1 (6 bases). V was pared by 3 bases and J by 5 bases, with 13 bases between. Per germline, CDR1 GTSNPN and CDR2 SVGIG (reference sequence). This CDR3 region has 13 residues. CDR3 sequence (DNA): TGTGCCTGGAGACAGGGATCCGGAACTGAAGCTTTCTTT. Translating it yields CAWRQGSGTEAFF. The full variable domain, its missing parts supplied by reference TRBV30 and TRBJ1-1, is SQTIHQWPATLVQPVGSPLSLECTVEGTSNPNLYWYRQAAGRGLQLLFYSVGIGQISSEVPQNLSASRPQDRQFILSSKKLLLSDSGFYLCAWRQGSGTEAFFGQGTRLTVV.

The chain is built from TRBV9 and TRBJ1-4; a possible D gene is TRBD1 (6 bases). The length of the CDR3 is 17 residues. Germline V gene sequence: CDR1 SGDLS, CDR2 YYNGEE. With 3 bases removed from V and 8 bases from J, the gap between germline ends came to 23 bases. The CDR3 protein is CASSAQLGGANGEKLFF. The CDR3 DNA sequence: TGTGCCAGCAGCGCCCAACTTGGGGGGGCGAATGGAGAAAAACTGTTTTTT.

CDR3 DNA sequence: TGTGCCTGGAGTTTTGGGGGCGGTAGCAATCAGCCCCAGCATTTT. Translated: CAWSFGGGSNQPQHF. The chain couples TRBV30 to TRBJ1-5; tentatively, D is TRBD1 (6 bases). V lost 2 bases and J lost 0, with 11 bases in between. The germline gives CDR1 GTSNPN, CDR2 SVGIG (reference sequence). The CDR3 contains 15 residues. Filled out from reference TRBV30 and TRBJ1-5, the complete variable domain reads SQTIHQWPATLVQPVGSPLSLECTVEGTSNPNLYWYRQAAGRGLQLLFYSVGIGQISSEVPQNLSASRPQDRQFILSSKKLLLSDSGFYLCAWSFGGGSNQPQHFGDGTRLSIL.

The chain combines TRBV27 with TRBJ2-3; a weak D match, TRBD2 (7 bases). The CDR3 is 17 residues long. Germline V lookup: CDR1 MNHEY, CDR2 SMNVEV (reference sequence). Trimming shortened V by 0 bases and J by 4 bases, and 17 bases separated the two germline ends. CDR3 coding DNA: TGTGCCAGCAGTTTATCGGCGGGAGATAGGGGGGCAGATACGCAGTATTTT. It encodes CASSLSAGDRGADTQYF.

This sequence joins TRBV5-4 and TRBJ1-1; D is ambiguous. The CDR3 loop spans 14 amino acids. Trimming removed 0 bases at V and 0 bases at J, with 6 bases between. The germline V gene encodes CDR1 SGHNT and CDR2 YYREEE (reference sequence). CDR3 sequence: CASSLDSLNTEAFF. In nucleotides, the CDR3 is TGTGCCAGCAGCTTGGACAGCCTGAACACTGAAGCTTTCTTT.

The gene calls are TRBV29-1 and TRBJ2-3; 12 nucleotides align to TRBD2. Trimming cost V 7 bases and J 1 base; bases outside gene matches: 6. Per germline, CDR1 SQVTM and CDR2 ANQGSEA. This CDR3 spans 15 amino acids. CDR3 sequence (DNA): TGCAGCGCGACTAGCGGGAGTCTGGGCACAGATACGCAGTATTTT. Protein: CSATSGSLGTDTQYF.

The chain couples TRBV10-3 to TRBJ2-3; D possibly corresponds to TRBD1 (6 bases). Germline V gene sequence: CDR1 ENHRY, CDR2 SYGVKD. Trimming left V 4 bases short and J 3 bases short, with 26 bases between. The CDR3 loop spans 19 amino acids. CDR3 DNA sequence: TGTGCCATCAGTGGAGCCTCAAACCGTCGACAGGCAGCAACAGATACGCAGTATTTT. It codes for CAISGASNRRQAATDTQYF.

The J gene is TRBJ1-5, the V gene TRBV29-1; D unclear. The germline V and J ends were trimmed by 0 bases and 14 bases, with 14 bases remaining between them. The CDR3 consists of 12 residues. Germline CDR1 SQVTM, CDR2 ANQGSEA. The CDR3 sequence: CSVEDRTGKKHF. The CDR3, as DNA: TGCAGCGTTGAAGACAGGACGGGAAAAAAGCATTTT.

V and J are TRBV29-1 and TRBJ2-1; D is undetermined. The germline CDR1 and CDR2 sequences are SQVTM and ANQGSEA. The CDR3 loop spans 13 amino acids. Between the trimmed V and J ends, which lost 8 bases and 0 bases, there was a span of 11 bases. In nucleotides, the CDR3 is TGCAGCACCAGCTGGAGCTCCTACAATGAGCAGTTCTTC. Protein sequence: CSTSWSSYNEQFF.

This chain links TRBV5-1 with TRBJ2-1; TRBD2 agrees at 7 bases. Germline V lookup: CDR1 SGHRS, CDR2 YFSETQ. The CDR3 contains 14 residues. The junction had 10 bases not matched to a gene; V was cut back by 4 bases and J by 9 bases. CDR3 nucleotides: TGCGCCAGCAGCCCGGAGCGGGAAGGAGGTGAGCAGTTCTTC. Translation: CASSPEREGGEQFF.

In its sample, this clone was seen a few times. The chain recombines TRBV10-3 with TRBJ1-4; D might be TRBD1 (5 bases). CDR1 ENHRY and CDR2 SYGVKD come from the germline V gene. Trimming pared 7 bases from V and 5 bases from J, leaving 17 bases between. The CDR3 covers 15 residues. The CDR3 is CAITPGRTSNEKLFF. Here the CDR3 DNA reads TGTGCCATCACCCCAGGGAGGACTTCCAATGAAAAACTGTTTTTT.

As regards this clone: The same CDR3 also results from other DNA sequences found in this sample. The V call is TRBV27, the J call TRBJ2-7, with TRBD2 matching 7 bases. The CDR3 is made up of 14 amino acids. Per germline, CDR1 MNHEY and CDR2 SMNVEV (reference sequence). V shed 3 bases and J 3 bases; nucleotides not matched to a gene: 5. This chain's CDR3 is CASSLAGTNYEQYF. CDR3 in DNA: TGTGCCAGCAGTTTGGCAGGGACTAACTACGAGCAGTACTTC.

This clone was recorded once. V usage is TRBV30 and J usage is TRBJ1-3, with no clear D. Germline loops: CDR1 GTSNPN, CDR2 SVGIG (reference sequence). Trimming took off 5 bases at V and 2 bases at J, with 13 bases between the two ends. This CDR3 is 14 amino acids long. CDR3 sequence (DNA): TGTGCCTGGTTTGGGGAGCCTACTGGAAACACCATATATTTT. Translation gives CAWFGEPTGNTIYF.

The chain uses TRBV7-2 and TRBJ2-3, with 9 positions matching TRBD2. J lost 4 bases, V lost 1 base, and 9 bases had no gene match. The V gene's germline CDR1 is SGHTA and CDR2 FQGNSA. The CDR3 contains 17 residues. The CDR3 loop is CASSLVGLAGVPDTQYF. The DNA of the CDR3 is TGTGCCAGCAGCTTAGTAGGGTTAGCGGGAGTCCCAGATACGCAGTATTTT. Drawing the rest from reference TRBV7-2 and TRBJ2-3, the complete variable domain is GAGVSQSPSNKVTEKGKDVELRCDPISGHTALYWYRQSLGQGLEFLIYFQGNSAPDKSGLPSDRFSAERTGGSVSTLTIQRTQQEDSAVYLCASSLVGLAGVPDTQYFGPGTRLTVL.

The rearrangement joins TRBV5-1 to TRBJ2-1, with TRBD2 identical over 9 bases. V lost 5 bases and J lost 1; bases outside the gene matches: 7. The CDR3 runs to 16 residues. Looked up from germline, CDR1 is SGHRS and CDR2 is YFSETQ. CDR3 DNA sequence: TGCGCCAGCAGGACGTCGAGCGGGGGGTCCTACAATGAGCAGTTCTTC. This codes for CASRTSSGGSYNEQFF.